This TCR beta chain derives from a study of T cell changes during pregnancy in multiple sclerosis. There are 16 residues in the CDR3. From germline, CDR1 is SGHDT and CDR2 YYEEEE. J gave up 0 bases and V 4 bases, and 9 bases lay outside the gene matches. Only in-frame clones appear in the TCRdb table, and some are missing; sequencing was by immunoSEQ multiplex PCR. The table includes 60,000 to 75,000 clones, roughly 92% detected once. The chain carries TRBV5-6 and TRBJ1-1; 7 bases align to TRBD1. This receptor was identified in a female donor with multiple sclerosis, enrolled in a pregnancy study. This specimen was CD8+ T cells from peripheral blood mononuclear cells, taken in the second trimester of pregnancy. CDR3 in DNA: TGTGCCAGCAGCCACGCAACAGGGGCGATGAACACTGAAGCTTTCTTT. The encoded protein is CASSHATGAMNTEAFF. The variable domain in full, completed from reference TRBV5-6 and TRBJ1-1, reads DAGVTQSPTHLIKTRGQQVTLRCSPKSGHDTVSWYQQALGQGPQFIFQYYEEEERQRGNFPDRFSGHQFPNYSSELNVNALLLGDSALYLCASSHATGAMNTEAFFGQGTRLTVV.